The 9 T cell receptor beta chains below all came from one sample that was sequenced in a study of T cells in Graves' hyperthyroidism and ophthalmopathy. RNA transcripts yielded amplified TCR beta CDR3 regions. Researchers ran a first-round RT-PCR on the TCR CDR3 using the HTBI primer set. Each CDR3 protein gets one entry after TCRdb re-called the multiplex PCR reads with MiXCR. Among a few hundred thousand distinct CDR3 sequences listed, approximately 15% were seen once. The specimen was blood. Source of these receptors: a woman aged 35 to 49 with Graves' hyperthyroidism that later progressed to Graves' ophthalmopathy.

Ten or more counts support this clonotype. This chain links TRBV24-1 with TRBJ2-5, with D possibly matching TRBD1 (5 bases). V lost 3 bases and J lost 7, with 17 bases in between. Germline assignment: CDR1 KGHDR and CDR2 SFDVKD. The CDR3 has 15 residues. The CDR3 nucleotides are TGTGCCACCAGTGATACGACAGTCACCCAGGGGACCCAGTACTTC. Protein product: CATSDTTVTQGTQYF.

This clonotype was counted at least ten times. This rearrangement joins TRBV19 to TRBJ2-3; D is undetermined. The V and J ends lost 1 base and 3 bases respectively, with 2 bases between them. Germline V CDR1 and CDR2: LNHDA, SQIVND (reference sequence). This CDR3 contains 12 residues. CDR3 protein: CASSIGTDTQYF. Written as DNA, the CDR3 is TGTGCCAGTAGTATAGGGACAGATACGCAGTATTTT.

This clonotype was recorded at least ten times. The V and J genes are TRBV28 and TRBJ1-6, with 9 bases identical to TRBD1. The junction had 10 bases not matched to a gene; V was cut back by 5 bases and J by 14 bases. Germline-derived CDR1 and CDR2 are MDHEN and SYDVKM. The CDR3 totals 14 residues. DNA for the CDR3: TGTGCCAGCAGTCCTCTAAGACAGGGGGAAACCCTCCACTTT. This codes for CASSPLRQGETLHF.

V and J are TRBV20-1 and TRBJ2-1; 8 bases fit TRBD1. V shed 1 base, J shed 2 bases, and the junction held 4 bases outside the gene matches. Germline V gene data show CDR1 as DFQATT and CDR2 as SNEGSKA (reference sequence). The CDR3 covers 15 residues. The CDR3 is CSARGLQGAYNEQFF. CDR3 nucleotide sequence: TGCAGTGCTAGAGGCCTACAGGGGGCCTACAATGAGCAGTTCTTC.

This clonotype was detected many times. This sequence joins TRBV20-1 and TRBJ2-5; tentative D call: TRBD2 (6 bases). The germline V gene has CDR1 DFQATT and CDR2 SNEGSKA (reference sequence). The CDR3 extends over 14 amino acids. Trimming shortened V by 1 base and J by 0 bases, and 9 bases separated the two germline ends. The CDR3 sequence is CSARAGLYQETQYF. The CDR3 DNA reads as TGCAGTGCTAGAGCGGGACTGTACCAAGAGACCCAGTACTTC.

At least ten counts were recorded for this clonotype. The rearrangement links TRBV11-2 to TRBJ2-1, with 13 bases lining up with TRBD2. The CDR3 length is 17 residues. Germline V lookup: CDR1 SGHAT, CDR2 FQNNGV. V was pared by 5 bases and J by 9 bases, with 13 bases of the junction left unmatched. The CDR3 here is CASSPMTGLAGASEQFF. The CDR3 DNA is TGTGCCAGCAGCCCTATGACCGGACTAGCGGGAGCTAGTGAGCAGTTCTTC.

The J gene is TRBJ2-7, the V gene TRBV3-1; perhaps TRBD2 as D (6 bases). CDR1 is LGHDT, CDR2 YNNKEL, per germline (reference sequence). Trimming cost V 3 bases and J 0 bases, with 15 bases left between them. The CDR3 has 16 residues. Here the CDR3 reads CASSHFILADSYEQYF. Written as DNA, the CDR3 is TGTGCCAGCAGCCACTTCATATTAGCGGACTCCTACGAGCAGTACTTC.

This clonotype was seen many times. The chain has TRBV6-1 and TRBJ2-4; D is ambiguous. Germline V gene data show CDR1 as MNHNS and CDR2 as SASEGT. The CDR3 runs to 14 residues. The V end lost 6 bases, the J end lost 1 base, and 10 bases lay between the germline ends. The CDR3 spells CASRAPSAKNIQYF. The CDR3 coding sequence is TGTGCCAGCAGGGCTCCGTCGGCCAAAAACATTCAGTACTTC.

This clonotype was counted ten times or more. The V call is TRBV6-1, the J call TRBJ2-5, with D uncertain. V lost 2 bases and J lost 9, with 4 bases in between. Per the germline V gene, CDR1 is MNHNS and CDR2 is SASEGT. The CDR3 has 10 amino acids. CDR3 sequence reads: CASSEYPQYF. The CDR3, as DNA: TGTGCCAGCAGTGAATACCCCCAGTACTTC.